These 20 T cell receptor beta chains share one sample of origin, sequenced in a study of PD-L1 blockade in urothelial cancer. Sequencing was performed with immunoSEQ multiplex PCR; in TCRdb, only in-frame clones are kept and a portion is missing. The sample yields about 51,000 clones, roughly 91% seen once. Time point in this sample: peripheral blood 6 weeks after treatment start. The input for sequencing was PBMCs, taken around atezolizumab (anti-PD-L1) treatment. The receptors stem from a man between 60 and 75 years old with urothelial cancer.

This rearrangement joins TRBV7-8 to TRBJ2-5; tentatively, D is TRBD1 (6 bases). The CDR3 loop spans 13 amino acids. Looked up from germline, CDR1 is SGHVS and CDR2 is FQNEAQ. The V end was cut by 6 bases, the J end by 1 base, with 9 bases between. CDR3 bases: TGTGCCAGCAGTAAGACAGGCCAAGAGACCCAGTACTTC. Encoded protein: CASSKTGQETQYF.

J is TRBJ1-3 and V is TRBV5-1, with 12 bases identical to TRBD1. The CDR3 spans 16 residues. V shed 4 bases and J 5 bases; nucleotides not matched to a gene: 7. CDR1 and CDR2 (germline): SGHRS, YFSETQ. The CDR3 DNA sequence: TGCGCCAGCAGCGACCAGGGACAGGGGGCTAGAAACACCATATATTTT. Amino acid sequence: CASSDQGQGARNTIYF.

The chain employs TRBV30 and TRBJ2-7, with TRBD2 identical over 7 bases. With V trimmed by 8 bases and J by 2 bases, 3 bases remained unmatched. The CDR3 is 11 residues long. Looked up from germline, CDR1 is GTSNPN and CDR2 is SVGIG (reference sequence). CDR3 bases: TGTGCCGGGACTATAGCCTACGAGCAGTACTTC. Translated, it gives CAGTIAYEQYF.

This rearrangement joins TRBV2 to TRBJ1-2, with D perhaps matching TRBD1 (5 bases). The V end was cut by 0 bases, the J end by 0 bases, with 11 bases between. Germline values: CDR1 SNHLY, CDR2 FYNNEI. The CDR3 sequence is 16 residues long. This CDR3 reads CASSEALSGSNYGYTF. The CDR3 DNA reads TGTGCCAGCAGTGAAGCACTATCAGGGTCTAACTATGGCTACACCTTC.

This clone was observed once. The V call is TRBV5-4, the J call TRBJ1-6, with 10 bases lining up with TRBD1. CDR3 length equals 15 residues. The germline CDR1 and CDR2 sequences are SGHNT and YYREEE (reference sequence). The V and J ends lost 4 bases and 6 bases, in that order; junction bases with no gene match: 4. The CDR3 nucleotides read TGTGCCAGCAGCGAGGACAGGGGGGTTAATTCACCCCTCCACTTT. Translated, it gives CASSEDRGVNSPLHF.

The V and J genes are TRBV5-1 and TRBJ1-4, with a possible D match to TRBD1 (6 bases). Germline CDR1 and CDR2: SGHRS and YFSETQ. The CDR3 extends over 15 amino acids. The V end was cut by 4 bases, the J end by 0 bases, with 10 bases between. In nucleotides, the CDR3 is TGCGCCAGCAGCCCCCGACAGGCAACTAATGAAAAACTGTTTTTT. It specifies CASSPRQATNEKLFF.

J is TRBJ2-1 and V is TRBV7-2, with TRBD2 matching 9 bases. The V segment lost 1 base and the J segment 7 bases; nucleotides outside the gene matches: 8. Looked up from germline, CDR1 is SGHTA and CDR2 is FQGNSA. The CDR3 totals 16 residues. CDR3 sequence reads: CASSLDAGSGRNEQFF. The CDR3 nucleotides are TGTGCCAGCAGCTTAGACGCCGGTAGCGGGAGAAATGAGCAGTTCTTC.

The chain carries TRBV30 and TRBJ2-3; 9 bases agree with TRBD2. The CDR3 has 17 amino acids. In germline, CDR1 is GTSNPN, CDR2 SVGIG (reference sequence). Trimming at V came to 5 bases and at J to 0 bases, leaving 12 bases not matched to a gene. CDR3 protein: CAWSRAGAGGSTDTQYF. CDR3 sequence (DNA): TGTGCCTGGTCACGGGCTGGAGCGGGGGGTAGCACAGATACGCAGTATTTT.

V is TRBV19 and J is TRBJ1-4, with TRBD1 matching over 7 bases. This CDR3 has 16 amino acids. V shed 0 bases and J 4 bases; nucleotides not matched to a gene: 5. CDR1 is LNHDA, CDR2 SQIVND, per germline (reference sequence). The CDR3 sequence: CASSIDAGQYNEKLFF. Written as DNA, the CDR3 is TGTGCCAGTAGTATAGACGCGGGACAGTATAATGAAAAACTGTTTTTT.

The chain combines TRBV7-2 with TRBJ1-5, with TRBD1 as a possible D gene (6 bases). Germline loops: CDR1 SGHTA, CDR2 FQGNSA. This CDR3 has 13 residues. V was cut by 5 bases and J by 5 bases, with 10 bases left in between. For the CDR3, the DNA is TGTGCCAGCAGCACAGGGTGGGATCAGCCCCAGCATTTT. It translates to CASSTGWDQPQHF.

The gene calls are TRBV6-1 and TRBJ2-6; 10 positions agree with TRBD1. This CDR3 contains 18 residues. Germline CDR1 is MNHNS and CDR2 is SASEGT. After removal of 4 bases from V and 2 bases from J, the junction contained 8 bases not matched to a gene. CDR3 sequence reads: CASSAGDRGWTGANVLTF. The CDR3 DNA is TGTGCCAGCAGTGCCGGGGACAGGGGCTGGACTGGGGCCAACGTCCTGACTTTC.

V is TRBV2 and J is TRBJ1-1, with 8 bases fitting TRBD1. The CDR3 sequence is 14 residues long. Germline trimming cut 6 bases from V and 5 bases from J; bases unmatched to any gene: 8. The V gene's germline CDR1 is SNHLY and CDR2 FYNNEI. The CDR3 sequence is CASRPDRGRTEAFF. The CDR3 DNA reads TGTGCCAGCAGACCTGACAGGGGTAGGACTGAAGCTTTCTTT.

The V call is TRBV28, the J call TRBJ1-2; possibly TRBD1 for D (5 bases). The ends were cut back, 5 bases at V and 7 bases at J, with 14 bases in the middle. Germline loops: CDR1 MDHEN, CDR2 SYDVKM. The CDR3 contains 13 residues. The CDR3 DNA sequence: TGTGCCAGCAGTCCCTCGAGGGGAGGTGGCTACACCTTC. Residues: CASSPSRGGGYTF.

The chain combines TRBV5-6 with TRBJ2-3; the D gene is possibly TRBD1 (6 bases). Deletions cut 5 bases from V and 3 bases from J, with 25 bases between. The CDR3 is 18 amino acids. Germline assignment: CDR1 SGHDT and CDR2 YYEEEE. DNA of the CDR3: TGTGCCAGCAGTTCCATATTTGGGGCGAAGGGGGAAACAGATACGCAGTATTTT. This translates into CASSSIFGAKGETDTQYF.

This chain uses TRBV6-1 with TRBJ2-7; 7 positions agree with TRBD1. This CDR3 is built from 14 residues. CDR1 is MNHNS and CDR2 is SASEGT in the germline V gene. Trimming removed 4 bases from V and 2 bases from J; junction bases left unmatched: 5. The CDR3 region is CASSARQGPYEQYF. The CDR3 coding sequence is TGTGCCAGCAGTGCCAGACAGGGCCCCTACGAGCAGTACTTC.

This chain links TRBV11-1 with TRBJ1-4; 7 bases line up with TRBD1. V was pared by 2 bases and J by 4 bases, with 4 bases of the junction left unmatched. CDR1 SGHAT and CDR2 FQDESV come from the germline V gene (reference sequence). The CDR3 spans 15 residues. The DNA of the CDR3 is TGTGCCAGCAGCTTAACAGGGGCTAATAATGAAAAACTGTTTTTT. It yields the protein CASSLTGANNEKLFF.

The V and J genes are TRBV7-9 and TRBJ2-5; D gene unclear. V lost 5 bases to trimming and J lost 1 base, with 14 bases between them. CDR3 size: 15 residues. Germline V CDR1 and CDR2: SEHNR, FQNEAQ (reference sequence). The CDR3 nucleotides are TGTGCCAGCAGCCTCACTGATCGGTTCCAAGAGACCCAGTACTTC. Amino acids: CASSLTDRFQETQYF.

In DNA, the CDR3 is TGCGCCAGCAGTGAGTCCTCCCAGGGCGCGGGGACTGAAGCTTTCTTT. Its protein product is CASSESSQGAGTEAFF. The V gene is TRBV10-1, the J gene TRBJ1-1, with D possibly TRBD1 on 5 matching bases. Germline V CDR1 and CDR2: WNHNN, SYGVQD (reference sequence). V shed 0 bases and J shed 5 bases, with 16 bases lying between them. This CDR3 has 16 amino acids.

This clone was seen just once. The chain combines TRBV13 with TRBJ1-3, with D unclear. This CDR3 region has 16 residues. Germline V CDR1 and CDR2: PRHDT, FYEKMQ (reference sequence). V lost 2 bases to trimming and J lost 0 bases, with 11 bases between them. The CDR3 sequence is CASSLSGRSSGNTIYF. CDR3 nucleotide sequence: TGTGCCAGCAGCTTAAGTGGTCGGAGCTCTGGAAACACCATATATTTT.

This chain uses TRBV10-3 with TRBJ2-7, with no clear D. V shed 2 bases and J shed 0 bases, with 14 bases lying between them. The CDR3 length is 16 residues. Looked up from germline, CDR1 is ENHRY and CDR2 is SYGVKD. The DNA for the CDR3 is TGTGCCATCAGTGAGCCGGGTCGTCAGCACTCCTACGAGCAGTACTTC. Its protein is CAISEPGRQHSYEQYF.